These 11 T cell receptor beta chains share one sample of origin, sequenced in a study of T cell changes during pregnancy in multiple sclerosis. TCRdb's table, derived via immunoSEQ multiplex PCR, lists solely in-frame clones and lacks some. Of around 65,000 clones in the sample, roughly nine tenths are singletons; the top ten hold 2.5% to 3.5%. This specimen consisted of peripheral blood, obtained in the first trimester of pregnancy. All receptors derive from a female donor in good health, enrolled as a control in a pregnancy study.

The chain recombines TRBV19 with TRBJ2-5, with 7 bases aligning to TRBD2. The CDR3 has 13 amino acids. Germline CDR1 reads LNHDA; CDR2 reads SQIVND (reference sequence). V shed 4 bases, J shed 2 bases, and the junction held 1 base outside the gene matches. CDR3 in DNA: TGTGCCAGTAGTAGGGGACTACAAGAGACCCAGTACTTC. Protein sequence: CASSRGLQETQYF.

This clone was seen once. V is TRBV28 and J is TRBJ1-2; D gene ambiguous. The V end was cut by 6 bases, the J end by 0 bases, with 5 bases between. The CDR3 is 12 amino acids. Germline values: CDR1 MDHEN, CDR2 SYDVKM. This CDR3 reads CASRTANYGYTF. As DNA, the CDR3 is TGTGCCAGCAGAACAGCTAACTATGGCTACACCTTC.

The rearrangement links TRBV7-2 to TRBJ2-7; TRBD2 matches at 11 bases. CDR1 is SGHTA, CDR2 FQGNSA, per germline. The V and J ends lost 8 bases and 0 bases, in that order; junction bases with no gene match: 18. There are 19 residues in the CDR3. CDR3 protein: CASDRHSGRGAAPSYEQYF. The CDR3 nucleotides read TGTGCCAGCGACCGACATAGCGGGAGGGGAGCTGCTCCCTCCTACGAGCAGTACTTC.

CDR3 coding DNA: TGTGCCAGCAGCCCAAACACTGAAGCTTTCTTT. Encoded protein: CASSPNTEAFF. The chain recombines TRBV11-3 with TRBJ1-1, with no clear D. V was trimmed by 5 bases and J by 2 bases, leaving 3 bases between them. CDR1 and CDR2 (germline): SGHNT, YENEEA. The CDR3 length is 11 residues.

This clone was observed a few times. The rearrangement uses TRBV2 and TRBJ1-2; 7 nucleotides line up with TRBD1. Per the germline V gene, CDR1 is SNHLY and CDR2 is FYNNEI. The CDR3 contains 14 residues. Trimming at V came to 6 bases and at J to 3 bases, leaving 7 bases not matched to a gene. CDR3 bases: TGTGCCAGCAGGCCGACGGGACAGCACTATGGCTACACCTTC. Translating it yields CASRPTGQHYGYTF.

A single count supports this clone. This chain joins TRBV4-2 and TRBJ1-1; TRBD1 agrees at 10 bases. The J segment lost 3 bases and the V segment lost 0 bases, leaving 13 bases of the junction unmatched. Germline-derived CDR1 and CDR2 are LGHNA and YNFKEQ. The CDR3 loop spans 19 amino acids. For the CDR3, the DNA is TGTGCCAGCAGCCAAGACTTGATCCCGGGACAGGGGACGGACACTGAAGCTTTCTTT. It specifies CASSQDLIPGQGTDTEAFF.

V usage is TRBV4-2 and J usage is TRBJ2-5; the D gene is possibly TRBD2 (5 bases). The CDR3 covers 14 residues. Deletions cut 5 bases from V and 4 bases from J, with 14 bases between. The germline CDR1 and CDR2 sequences are LGHNA and YNFKEQ. CDR3 nucleotide sequence: TGTGCCAGCAGCGGCGAGGGATCGGGAGAGACCCAGTACTTC. Residues: CASSGEGSGETQYF.

V gene TRBV7-9 combines with J gene TRBJ2-1; 7 nucleotides align to TRBD1. Germline assignment: CDR1 SEHNR and CDR2 FQNEAQ (reference sequence). J was trimmed by 7 bases and V by 4 bases; bases with no gene match: 10. The CDR3 runs to 15 residues. The CDR3 coding sequence is TGTGCCAGCAGCTCAGCCGGGACAGAACTTAATGAGCAGTTCTTC. As protein: CASSSAGTELNEQFF.

This clone was recorded only once. J is TRBJ2-5 and V is TRBV6-1; D may be TRBD2 (6 bases). Germline-derived CDR1 and CDR2 are MNHNS and SASEGT. CDR3 length equals 15 residues. V gave up 9 bases and J gave up 1 base, with 18 bases separating them. DNA for the CDR3: TGTGCCAGTCTCTTTCCCCGGGACTTCCAAGAGACCCAGTACTTC. Translation: CASLFPRDFQETQYF.

The chain is built from TRBV5-5 and TRBJ2-1; 8 bases match TRBD1. The CDR3 covers 17 residues. Germline CDR1 reads SGHKS; CDR2 reads YYEKEE (reference sequence). With 6 bases clipped from V and 2 bases from J, the junction kept 13 bases outside the gene matches. The DNA for the CDR3 is TGTGCCAGCAACATGATCTCCGGGACAGGAGCCTACAATGAGCAGTTCTTC. This encodes CASNMISGTGAYNEQFF.

V is TRBV5-1 and J is TRBJ2-7, with D possibly being TRBD2 (5 bases). The CDR3 spans 15 residues. V lost 9 bases and J 1 base, leaving 20 bases between the germline ends. Germline-derived CDR1 and CDR2 are SGHRS and YFSETQ. The DNA for the CDR3 is TGCGCCACCACGCCTCGCGGACTCCCTTCCTACGAGCAGTACTTC. Translation gives CATTPRGLPSYEQYF.